This T cell receptor beta chain is from a study of CD8+ T cells in alopecia areata. The V and J ends lost 0 bases and 13 bases, in that order; junction bases with no gene match: 2. The CDR3 contains 11 residues. The germline gives CDR1 DFQATT, CDR2 SNEGSKA (reference sequence). Reverse transcribed after extraction, RNA yielded cDNA as the sequencing template. The repertoire was sequenced with immunoSEQ multiplex PCR; TCRdb's copy has only in-frame clones and lacks some. The table shows a few hundred thousand clones, with around 66% occurring only once. Sample treatment: oral pan-JAK inhibitor, 5-10 mg twice daily. Sorting of CD4+ and CD8+ T cells was performed on PBMCs.

This material consisted of CD4+ T cells sorted from blood, taken around week 42, from a patient treated with tofacitinib. V and J are TRBV20-1 and TRBJ2-2; 7 bases map to TRBD1. The TCR was taken from a human donor with alopecia areata. The CDR3 DNA follows: TGCAGTGCTAGAGATTACAGGGGGCTGTTTTTT. Translating it yields CSARDYRGLFF.